These T cell receptor beta chains were read from a single sample in a study of OX40 agonist ivuxolimab in advanced cancers. Using immunoSEQ multiplex PCR, the repertoire was profiled, and TCRdb retains in-frame clones only, with some absent. The table lists roughly 48,000 clones, 83% of them singletons. This specimen was CD4+ or CD8+ T cells sorted from blood, taken in a trial of the OX40 agonist ivuxolimab. These TCRs come from an adult with an advanced solid tumor such as melanoma, head and neck, liver or kidney cancer. CDR3s include the opening cysteine and the closing phenylalanine or tryptophan. D genes are given only for firm matches. A clone size is listed for some rows: how often the clone was seen (once, few, many), or a class if it is expanded.

D gene: NA; clone size: NA; V gene: TRBV7-2; J gene: TRBJ2-3; CDR3 protein: CASSPQELEADTQYF; CDR3 DNA: TGTGCCAGCAGCCCACAAGAGTTGGAGGCAGATACGCAGTATTTT
D gene: NA; clone size: NA; V gene: TRBV7-8; J gene: TRBJ1-6; CDR3 protein: CASSLMGVRNSPLHF; CDR3 DNA: TGTGCCAGCAGCTTAATGGGAGTGCGAAATTCACCCCTCCACTTT
D gene: NA; clone size: NA; V gene: TRBV18; J gene: TRBJ1-1; CDR3 protein: CASSPTVSGMNTEAFF; CDR3 DNA: TGTGCCAGCTCACCAACAGTATCAGGGATGAACACTGAAGCTTTCTTT
D gene: NA; clone size: NA; V gene: TRBV6-1; J gene: TRBJ1-1; CDR3 protein: CASNRVVNTEAFF; CDR3 DNA: TGTGCCAGCAACCGGGTGGTGAACACTGAAGCTTTCTTT
D gene: NA; clone size: NA; V gene: TRBV7-3; J gene: TRBJ2-1; CDR3 protein: CASSLTQDNEQFF; CDR3 DNA: TGTGCCAGCAGCTTAACGCAGGACAATGAGCAGTTCTTC
D gene: TRBD2; clone size: once; V gene: TRBV11-2; J gene: TRBJ2-1; CDR3 protein: CASSRTSGGENEQFF; CDR3 DNA: TGTGCCAGCAGCCGTACTAGCGGGGGGGAAAATGAGCAGTTCTTC
D gene: TRBD2; clone size: few; V gene: TRBV5-1; J gene: TRBJ2-3; CDR3 protein: CASSLARLSGGNTDTQYF; CDR3 DNA: TGCGCCAGCAGCTTGGCCCGATTAAGCGGGGGGAACACAGATACGCAGTATTTT
D gene: NA; clone size: NA; V gene: TRBV18; J gene: TRBJ2-1; CDR3 protein: CASSPRTDEQFF; CDR3 DNA: TGTGCCAGCTCACCACGGACAGATGAGCAGTTCTTC
D gene: TRBD2; clone size: NA; V gene: TRBV7-2; J gene: TRBJ2-3; CDR3 protein: CASSLIGGGAADTQYF; CDR3 DNA: TGTGCCAGCAGCTTAATTGGCGGGGGGGCCGCAGATACGCAGTATTTT
D gene: NA; clone size: once; V gene: TRBV29-1; J gene: TRBJ2-2; CDR3 protein: CSVLRGPGELFF; CDR3 DNA: TGCAGCGTTCTAAGGGGCCCCGGGGAGCTGTTTTTT
D gene: NA; clone size: NA; V gene: TRBV2; J gene: TRBJ1-5; CDR3 protein: CASSEWGAQPQHF; CDR3 DNA: TGTGCCAGCAGTGAATGGGGGGCTCAGCCCCAGCATTTT
D gene: NA; clone size: NA; V gene: TRBV11-1; J gene: TRBJ1-1; CDR3 protein: CASSLLQTEAFF; CDR3 DNA: TGTGCCAGCAGCTTACTACAGACTGAAGCTTTCTTT
D gene: NA; clone size: NA; V gene: TRBV2; J gene: TRBJ1-6; CDR3 protein: CASSEFRDSPLHF; CDR3 DNA: TGTGCCAGCAGTGAGTTTCGGGACTCACCCCTCCACTTT
D gene: TRBD1; clone size: NA; V gene: TRBV19; J gene: TRBJ1-4; CDR3 protein: CASRGQGAANEKLFF; CDR3 DNA: TGTGCCAGTCGAGGACAGGGGGCAGCTAATGAAAAACTGTTTTTT
D gene: TRBD1; clone size: NA; V gene: TRBV6-5; J gene: TRBJ2-7; CDR3 protein: CASSRTGVANWSF; CDR3 DNA: TGTGCCAGCAGTAGGACAGGGGTTGCTAATTGGTCCTTC
D gene: NA; clone size: NA; V gene: TRBV6-5; J gene: TRBJ1-5; CDR3 protein: CASKAQGNGNQPQHF; CDR3 DNA: TGTGCCAGCAAGGCACAGGGTAATGGCAATCAGCCCCAGCATTTT
D gene: TRBD1; clone size: few; V gene: TRBV7-2; J gene: TRBJ1-5; CDR3 protein: CASSLRQGDQPQHF; CDR3 DNA: TGTGCCAGCAGCTTACGGCAGGGGGATCAGCCCCAGCATTTT
D gene: NA; clone size: NA; V gene: TRBV7-2; J gene: TRBJ2-7; CDR3 protein: CASSSVLMSYEQYF; CDR3 DNA: TGTGCCAGCAGCTCCGTGCTCATGAGCTACGAGCAGTACTTC
D gene: NA; clone size: once; V gene: TRBV4-1; J gene: TRBJ2-2; CDR3 protein: CASSPPSPRVGVNTGELFF; CDR3 DNA: TGCGCCAGCAGCCCCCCATCCCCGCGGGTGGGGGTGAACACCGGGGAGCTGTTTTTT
D gene: TRBD2; clone size: NA; V gene: TRBV7-2; J gene: TRBJ2-2; CDR3 protein: CASSLLAGGLTGELFF; CDR3 DNA: TGTGCCAGCAGCTTATTGGCGGGGGGACTCACCGGGGAGCTGTTTTTT
D gene: TRBD1; clone size: NA; V gene: TRBV19; J gene: TRBJ2-7; CDR3 protein: CASSTQSGTGDYEQYF; CDR3 DNA: TGTGCCAGTAGTACACAATCCGGGACAGGGGACTACGAGCAGTACTTC
D gene: NA; clone size: NA; V gene: TRBV2; J gene: TRBJ1-2; CDR3 protein: CASSQDYGYTF; CDR3 DNA: TGTGCCAGCAGTCAGGACTATGGCTACACCTTC
D gene: NA; clone size: NA; V gene: TRBV7-9; J gene: TRBJ2-1; CDR3 protein: CASSLVGSSYNEQFF; CDR3 DNA: TGTGCCAGCAGCTTAGTGGGAAGCTCCTACAATGAGCAGTTCTTC
D gene: NA; clone size: NA; V gene: TRBV11-2; J gene: TRBJ1-2; CDR3 protein: CASSLGYARGYTF; CDR3 DNA: TGTGCCAGCAGCTTGGGCTACGCGCGTGGCTACACCTTC
D gene: NA; clone size: NA; V gene: TRBV7-2; J gene: TRBJ1-4; CDR3 protein: CASSPFLRATNEKLFF; CDR3 DNA: TGTGCCAGCAGCCCTTTCCTCAGGGCTACTAATGAAAAACTGTTTTTT
D gene: NA; clone size: few; V gene: TRBV10-3; J gene: TRBJ1-1; CDR3 protein: CAISVTAENTEAFF; CDR3 DNA: TGTGCCATCAGTGTGACAGCAGAGAACACTGAAGCTTTCTTT
D gene: NA; clone size: few; V gene: TRBV6-1; J gene: TRBJ2-3; CDR3 protein: CASSERIGSTDTQYF; CDR3 DNA: TGTGCCAGCAGTGAAAGGATCGGCAGCACAGATACGCAGTATTTT
D gene: TRBD1; clone size: NA; V gene: TRBV6-5; J gene: TRBJ1-1; CDR3 protein: CASRLRGLLNTEAFF; CDR3 DNA: TGTGCCAGCAGGTTAAGGGGGCTCCTGAACACTGAAGCTTTCTTT
D gene: NA; clone size: NA; V gene: TRBV10-3; J gene: TRBJ2-1; CDR3 protein: CAISEFAGIGSYNEQFF; CDR3 DNA: TGTGCCATCAGTGAATTTGCAGGGATAGGCTCCTACAATGAGCAGTTCTTC